The source of this T cell receptor beta chain is a study of T cell repertoires in cytomegalovirus infection. Overall study: Shared public TCR beta signatures pointed to both CMV infection and a matching HLA type. General observations from the study: Public TCR beta family frequency separated CMV-and-HLA carriers, including in an independent cohort.

TCRdb independently ran MiXCR on the reads; one entry per CDR3 protein. The table has about 180,000 distinct CDR3 sequences, approximately 15% seen once. The CDR3 is made up of 15 amino acids. Trimming took off 5 bases at V and 6 bases at J, with 16 bases between the two ends. CDR1 is SGHTA, CDR2 FQGTGA, per germline. Ten or more counts support this clonotype. What it recognizes is unknown. The sample taken for sequencing was PBMCs. The clonotype was recovered from a human donor in good health (CMV status not recorded). Some clones in this sample may be carry-over from other donors' samples. The V call is TRBV7-3, the J call TRBJ2-2, with D possibly being TRBD2 (5 bases). CDR3 DNA: TGTGCCAGCAGCCCCCTCGGGGAGAAGGCCGGGGAGCTGTTTTTT. Translation gives CASSPLGEKAGELFF.